This T cell receptor (beta chain) was sequenced during a study of blood T cell repertoires in COVID-19. Study-wide background: From T cells, B-cell-depleted T cells, or PBMCs came the material, which was cDNA or gDNA.

In the authors' workflow: Using reference gene primer amplification, nucleated cell counts were estimated. Assay: immunoSEQ multiplex PCR; the TCRdb copy retains only in-frame clones and omits some. The D gene and trimming were derived from the DNA, and the V and J assignments and clone size from that table. The sample lists some 240,000 clones, about 90% seen once, with less than 4% in the top ten. The CDR3 spans 18 residues. The germline V gene encodes CDR1 SGDLS and CDR2 YYNGEE. V lost 0 bases, J lost 4 bases, and 11 bases stayed unmatched. This sequence originates from a woman aged 40 to 49 with acute COVID-19. Sequenced: PBMCs or T cells enriched from blood (not recorded which). The V call is TRBV9, the J call TRBJ2-1, with 9 bases aligning to TRBD2. Here the CDR3 reads CASSVGSSQREEYNEQFF. The CDR3, as DNA: TGTGCCAGCAGCGTAGGTTCGTCCCAGCGGGAGGAGTACAATGAGCAGTTCTTC.